This T cell receptor (beta chain) comes out of a study of shared clonotypes between healthy human individuals. Across the study: A donor's plate count was three for CD4 naive and three for CD4 memory; CD8 naive had two and CD8 memory one.

In regard to this clone: Other DNA sequences of this sample code for an identical CDR3.

The assay used deep level. On sorted subsets, replicate PCRs used approximately 200 ng DNA, or 25,000 to 35,000 T cell genomes. TCRdb keeps only in-frame clones here, not all; method: immunoSEQ multiplex PCR. The sample records around 700,000 clones, around 74% being singletons. Division of CD4+ cells produced a CD45RA+ naive subset and a CD45RA-negative memory subset. The TCR comes from a woman in her twenties or thirties in good health. Sequencing was carried out using memory CD4+ T cells sorted from blood. The subset: CD45RA-negative fraction.

Here the CDR3 DNA reads TGCGCCAGCAGCCAAGAAGGCAGGAACACTGAAGCTTTCTTT. It codes for CASSQEGRNTEAFF. V gene TRBV4-1 combines with J gene TRBJ1-1, with D uncertain. Looked up from germline, CDR1 is MGHRA and CDR2 is YSYEKL. This CDR3 has 14 residues. Trimming pared 0 bases from V and 1 base from J, leaving 6 bases between.